Listed here is a single T cell receptor (beta chain). Its target is not known. V lost 6 bases, J lost 6 bases, and 4 bases lay in between. Per the germline V gene, CDR1 is MNHEY and CDR2 is SVGAGI. This CDR3 spans 10 amino acids. This sample stems from a study of radiation and T cells in renal cell carcinoma. In the study overall: Nephrectomy followed 15 Gy stereotactic body radiation by 4 weeks.

Sequencing used immunoSEQ multiplex PCR; TCRdb keeps in-frame clones, though not all of them. The table lists some 95,000 clones, approximately 86% of them singletons. Time point denoted: baseline pretreatment blood. Treatment: 15 Gy SBRT to primary tumor, nephrectomy 4 weeks later. After SBRT, blood was collected at 2 and 4 weeks, plus baseline. General study findings and limits: Top tumor clonotypes rose in blood 2 weeks post-radiation, then contracted.

V gene TRBV6-5 combines with J gene TRBJ2-3; D is ambiguous. This specimen consisted of blood, obtained from a patient whose treatment included radiotherapy and nephrectomy. The source of this sequence is a man aged 45 to 65 with renal cell carcinoma. CDR3 DNA sequence: TGTGCCAGCAGGAGGGATACGCAGTATTTT. This translates into CASRRDTQYF.